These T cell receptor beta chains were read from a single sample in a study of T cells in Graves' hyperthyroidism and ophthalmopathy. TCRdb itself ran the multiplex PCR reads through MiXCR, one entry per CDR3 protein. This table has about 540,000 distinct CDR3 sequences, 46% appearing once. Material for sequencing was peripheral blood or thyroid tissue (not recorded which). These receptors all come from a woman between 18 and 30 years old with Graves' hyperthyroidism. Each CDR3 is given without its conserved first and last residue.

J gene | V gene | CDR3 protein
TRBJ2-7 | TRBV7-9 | ASSTWGGDSYEQY
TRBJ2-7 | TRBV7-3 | ASRTGHRLADYEQY
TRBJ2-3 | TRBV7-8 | ASSFGTTSTDTQY
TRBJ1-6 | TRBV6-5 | ASSQTHQNSPLH
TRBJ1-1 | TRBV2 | ASTRRGSEAF
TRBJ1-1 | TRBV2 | ASRLDGQGGAF
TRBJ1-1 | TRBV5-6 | ASSRDREWENTEAF
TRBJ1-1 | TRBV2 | ASSGGQGALNTEAF
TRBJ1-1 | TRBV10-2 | ASSRQGPTEAF
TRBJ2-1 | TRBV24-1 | ATRTGDAYNEQF
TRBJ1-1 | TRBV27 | ASSLYWTEEAF
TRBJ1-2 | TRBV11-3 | ASSQLGQTHYGYT